This T cell receptor beta chain was obtained from a study of T cells in Graves' hyperthyroidism and ophthalmopathy. RNA transcripts served as the template for amplifying TCR beta CDR3 regions. With the HTBI primer set, the TCR CDR3 went through a first round of RT-PCR. One entry per CDR3 protein results from TCRdb running MiXCR on the multiplex PCR reads. Of some 510,000 distinct CDR3 sequences detected, around 20% appear once; the ten largest clones hold 26%. Exclusion followed for patients with uncontrolled infection, other autoimmune disease, pregnancy or lactation. The source of the PBMCs was over 8.5 ml of fresh peripheral blood. The sample holds many counts of this clonotype. This receptor was taken from a young man with Graves' hyperthyroidism. The material sequenced was blood.

CDR3 sequence: CASSPRTGGLNEQYF. The CDR3 nucleotides are TGTGCCAGCAGCCCCAGGACAGGGGGGTTGAACGAGCAGTACTTC. The rearrangement joins TRBV9 to TRBJ2-7; TRBD1 matches 10 bases. Looked up from germline, CDR1 is SGDLS and CDR2 is YYNGEE. The CDR3 loop spans 15 amino acids. V was clipped by 4 bases and J by 5 bases; unmatched bases: 9.